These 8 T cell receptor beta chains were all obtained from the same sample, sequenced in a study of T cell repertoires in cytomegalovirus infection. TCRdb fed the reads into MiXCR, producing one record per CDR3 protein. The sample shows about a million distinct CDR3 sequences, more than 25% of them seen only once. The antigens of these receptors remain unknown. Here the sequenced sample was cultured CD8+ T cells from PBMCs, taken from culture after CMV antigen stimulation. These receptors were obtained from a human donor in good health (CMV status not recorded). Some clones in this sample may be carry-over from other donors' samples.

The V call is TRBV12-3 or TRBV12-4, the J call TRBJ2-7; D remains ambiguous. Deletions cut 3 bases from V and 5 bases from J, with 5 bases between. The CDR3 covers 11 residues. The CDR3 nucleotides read TGTGCCAGCAGTTTCGGGCACGAGCAGTACGTC. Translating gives CASSFGHEQYV.

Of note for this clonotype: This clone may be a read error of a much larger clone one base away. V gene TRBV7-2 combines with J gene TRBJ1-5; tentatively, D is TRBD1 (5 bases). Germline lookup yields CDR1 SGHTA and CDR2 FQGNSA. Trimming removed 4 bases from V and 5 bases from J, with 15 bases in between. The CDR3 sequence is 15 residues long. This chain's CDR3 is CASSSYETADQPQHF. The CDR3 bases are TGTGCCAGCAGCTCCTACGAGACAGCTGATCAGCCCCAGCATTTT.

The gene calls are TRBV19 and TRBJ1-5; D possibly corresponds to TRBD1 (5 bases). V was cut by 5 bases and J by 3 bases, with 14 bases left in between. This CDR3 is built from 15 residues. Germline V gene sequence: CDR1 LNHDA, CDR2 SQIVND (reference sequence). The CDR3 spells CASSPRGTHNQPQHF. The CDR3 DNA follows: TGTGCCAGTAGTCCGCGCGGGACCCACAATCAGCCCCAGCATTTT. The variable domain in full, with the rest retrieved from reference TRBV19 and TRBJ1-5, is DGGITQSPKYLFRKEGQNVTLSCEQNLNHDAMYWYRQDPGQGLRLIYYSQIVNDFQKGDIAEGYSVSREKKESFPLTVTSAQKNPTAFYLCASSPRGTHNQPQHFGDGTRLSIL.

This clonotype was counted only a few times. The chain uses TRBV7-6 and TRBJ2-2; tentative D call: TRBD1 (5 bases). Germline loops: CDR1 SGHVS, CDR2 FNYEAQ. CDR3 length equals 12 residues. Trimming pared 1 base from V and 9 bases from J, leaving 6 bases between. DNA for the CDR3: TGTGCCAGCAGCTTAGGGACACGGGAGCTGTTTTTT. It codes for CASSLGTRELFF.

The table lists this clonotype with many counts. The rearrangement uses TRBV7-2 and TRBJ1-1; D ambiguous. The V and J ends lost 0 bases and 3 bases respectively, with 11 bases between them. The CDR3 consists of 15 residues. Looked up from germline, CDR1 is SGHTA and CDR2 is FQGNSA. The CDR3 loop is CASSLAPLRDTEAFF. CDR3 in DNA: TGTGCCAGCAGCTTAGCGCCTTTAAGGGACACTGAAGCTTTCTTT.

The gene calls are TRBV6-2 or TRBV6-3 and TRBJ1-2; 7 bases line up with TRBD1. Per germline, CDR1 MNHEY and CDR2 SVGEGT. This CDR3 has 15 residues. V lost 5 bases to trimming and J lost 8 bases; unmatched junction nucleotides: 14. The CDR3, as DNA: TGTGCCAGCAGTGGAGGGACAGCCACACTGGGGGGCTACACCTTC. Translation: CASSGGTATLGGYTF.

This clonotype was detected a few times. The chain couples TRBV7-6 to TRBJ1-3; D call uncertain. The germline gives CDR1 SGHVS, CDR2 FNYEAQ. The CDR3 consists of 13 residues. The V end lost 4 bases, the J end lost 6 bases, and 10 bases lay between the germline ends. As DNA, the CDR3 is TGTGCCAGCAGCTACCAATCGGAAAACACCATATATTTT. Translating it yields CASSYQSENTIYF.

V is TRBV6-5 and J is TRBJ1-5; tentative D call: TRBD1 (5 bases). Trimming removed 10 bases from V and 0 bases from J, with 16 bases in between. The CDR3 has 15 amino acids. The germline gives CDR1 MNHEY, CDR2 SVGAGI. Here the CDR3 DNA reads TGTGCCACCGGGAGGGGTACCAATAGCAATCAGCCCCAGCATTTT. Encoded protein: CATGRGTNSNQPQHF.